This TCR beta chain stems from a study of spatial heterogeneity in lung cancer. About the study: More beta-chain than alpha-chain sequences were consistently detected. Averaged across combinations, each unique TCR and UMI pairing appeared more than ten times in raw reads, which were uncorrected.

With 4 bases removed from V and 4 bases from J, the gap between germline ends came to 11 bases. The CDR3 sequence is 15 residues long. The germline V gene encodes CDR1 SEHNR and CDR2 FQNEAQ (reference sequence). TCRdb itself ran the 5' RACE reads through MiXCR, one entry per CDR3 protein. The sample holds roughly 100,000 distinct CDR3 sequences, over 8.5% seen once. To note about this clonotype: The antigen is unknown.

The study, taken as a whole, reports: At resection, ubiquitous expanded tumor TCRs appeared in blood more than at follow-up.

The time point denotes: sample taken at primary tumor resection. The study sequenced unsorted whole RNA from tumor, nontumor lung or frozen PBMC. Samples were donated by 72 untreated early-stage non-small cell lung cancer patients. The starting material was PBMCs, obtained at surgery. V usage is TRBV7-9 and J usage is TRBJ2-6; D remains unclear. This clonotype originated in a male donor with early-stage non-small cell lung cancer. CDR3 sequence reads: CASSSDKAGANVLTF. Written as DNA, the CDR3 is TGTGCCAGCAGCTCCGACAAGGCGGGGGCCAACGTCCTGACTTTC.